A selection of T cell receptor beta chains follows, all from one sample in a study of blood T cells in healthy people across ages. One entry per CDR3 protein, called by TCRdb with MiXCR from the 5' RACE reads. The sample records around 1,000,000 distinct CDR3 sequences, almost 25% being singletons. Separately, the same data were catalogued under a study of T cells of mothers and their children.

Sequencing used blood. These receptors all come from a girl under 10 years old in good health. Both conserved end residues are part of each CDR3. A D gene is named only where the DNA matches it firmly. Clone size, where shown, is once, few, many, or a class for clones that have expanded.

d_call: TRBD1
j_call: TRBJ1-6
v_call: TRBV7-2
clone_size: .
cdr3_aa: CASSLTGQGTNSPLHF
cdr3_nt: TGTGCCAGCAGCTTAACGGGACAGGGGACCAATTCACCCCTCCACTTT

d_call: .
j_call: TRBJ2-7
v_call: TRBV4-2
clone_size: .
cdr3_aa: CASSPPTDSYEQYF
cdr3_nt: TGTGCCAGCAGCCCCCCCACGGACAGCTACGAGCAGTACTTC

d_call: .
j_call: TRBJ2-3
v_call: TRBV29-1
clone_size: .
cdr3_aa: CSVGLVGDTQYF
cdr3_nt: TGCAGCGTTGGACTAGTGGGAGATACGCAGTATTTT

d_call: TRBD1
j_call: TRBJ1-4
v_call: TRBV4-1
clone_size: .
cdr3_aa: CASSAGQAPTNEKLFF
cdr3_nt: TGCGCCAGCAGCGCCGGACAGGCCCCAACTAATGAAAAACTGTTTTTT

d_call: .
j_call: TRBJ1-1
v_call: TRBV12-5
clone_size: .
cdr3_aa: CASGLVLPMNTEAFF
cdr3_nt: TGTGCTAGTGGTTTGGTACTCCCCATGAACACTGAAGCTTTCTTT

d_call: TRBD2
j_call: TRBJ2-1
v_call: TRBV12-3/TRBV12-4
clone_size: .
cdr3_aa: CASRPRTSGGDEQFF
cdr3_nt: TGTGCCAGCAGACCTCGGACTAGCGGGGGGGATGAGCAGTTCTTC

d_call: .
j_call: TRBJ2-7
v_call: TRBV27
clone_size: .
cdr3_aa: CASSFIGSSYEQYF
cdr3_nt: TGTGCCAGCAGTTTCATCGGGAGCTCCTACGAGCAGTACTTC

d_call: TRBD2
j_call: TRBJ2-7
v_call: TRBV5-1
clone_size: .
cdr3_aa: CASRLNPSGGPSEQYF
cdr3_nt: TGCGCCAGCAGGCTAAATCCTAGCGGGGGGCCATCCGAGCAGTACTTC

d_call: TRBD2
j_call: TRBJ2-7
v_call: TRBV2
clone_size: .
cdr3_aa: CASRETGTSGLGQYF
cdr3_nt: TGTGCCAGCAGGGAAACCGGGACTAGCGGTTTGGGGCAGTACTTC

d_call: .
j_call: TRBJ2-5
v_call: TRBV29-1
clone_size: few
cdr3_aa: CSVVSAENKQYF
cdr3_nt: TGCAGCGTTGTATCGGCAGAGAACAAGCAGTACTTC

d_call: .
j_call: TRBJ2-6
v_call: TRBV20-1
clone_size: .
cdr3_aa: CSAPPLSGANVLTF
cdr3_nt: TGCAGTGCTCCGCCGCTCTCTGGGGCCAACGTCCTGACTTTC

d_call: TRBD2
j_call: TRBJ2-1
v_call: TRBV7-8
clone_size: .
cdr3_aa: CASSPRGGLYNEQFF
cdr3_nt: TGTGCCAGCAGCCCCCGGGGGGGCCTGTACAATGAGCAGTTCTTC

d_call: TRBD1
j_call: TRBJ1-2
v_call: TRBV20-1
clone_size: few
cdr3_aa: CSARDLQGAQDGYTF
cdr3_nt: TGCAGTGCTAGAGATCTTCAGGGGGCGCAGGATGGCTACACCTTC

d_call: .
j_call: TRBJ2-7
v_call: TRBV9
clone_size: .
cdr3_aa: CASSVEVNSYEQYF
cdr3_nt: TGTGCCAGCAGCGTAGAAGTCAACTCCTACGAGCAGTACTTC

d_call: .
j_call: TRBJ1-2
v_call: TRBV12-3/TRBV12-4
clone_size: .
cdr3_aa: CASSPSWGLGYGYTF
cdr3_nt: TGTGCCAGCAGTCCGTCATGGGGCCTAGGGTATGGCTACACCTTC

d_call: .
j_call: TRBJ2-7
v_call: TRBV10-1
clone_size: few
cdr3_aa: CASSEFGGYEQYF
cdr3_nt: TGCGCCAGCAGTGAGTTCGGGGGCTACGAGCAGTACTTC

d_call: .
j_call: TRBJ1-2
v_call: TRBV29-1
clone_size: .
cdr3_aa: CSVVGLLDTYTF
cdr3_nt: TGCAGCGTTGTTGGCTTACTCGACACTTACACCTTC

d_call: TRBD2
j_call: TRBJ2-5
v_call: TRBV20-1
clone_size: few
cdr3_aa: CSAQGTTQETQYF
cdr3_nt: TGCAGTGCCCAAGGGACTACCCAAGAGACCCAGTACTTC